The 19 T cell receptor beta chains given below trace back to one sample, sequenced in a study of cytomegalovirus exposure and HLA in healthy donors. With 60 Vbeta and 13 Jbeta primers, the PCR was carried out. Data came from immunoSEQ multiplex PCR; TCRdb stores just in-frame clones and leaves some out. The table has around 120,000 clones, 75% to 85% seen once; the top ten hold around 2.5%. Sequencing was performed on PBMCs. These receptors all come from a man aged 25-40 years in good health and CMV-seronegative.

This chain joins TRBV7-9 and TRBJ1-1; 9 nucleotides align to TRBD1. Germline-derived CDR1 and CDR2 are SEHNR and FQNEAQ (reference sequence). Trimming removed 2 bases from V and 6 bases from J; junction bases left unmatched: 7. This CDR3 region has 15 residues. CDR3 coding DNA: TGTGCCAGCAGCTTATTAGAAGGGACAGGGTCTGAAGCTTTCTTT. This translates into CASSLLEGTGSEAFF. The full variable domain, its missing parts supplied by reference TRBV7-9 and TRBJ1-1, is DTGVSQNPRHKITKRGQNVTFRCDPISEHNRLYWYRQTLGQGPEFLTYFQNEAQLEKSRLLSDRFSAERPKGSFSTLEIQRTEQGDSAMYLCASSLLEGTGSEAFFGQGTRLTVV.

The J gene is TRBJ2-3, the V gene TRBV12-5, with TRBD1 identical over 7 bases. The length of the CDR3 is 14 residues. V lost 6 bases to trimming and J lost 12 bases; unmatched junction nucleotides: 15. CDR1 and CDR2 (germline): LGHNT, FRNRAP. In nucleotides, the CDR3 is TGTGCTAGTGGAAACCAGCCGACAGGGTGGTATCAGTATTTT. This gives the protein CASGNQPTGWYQYF.

The chain employs TRBV11-3 and TRBJ2-2; a possible D gene is TRBD2 (6 bases). This CDR3 is built from 15 residues. V dropped 2 bases and J dropped 6 bases, with 13 bases sitting between them. CDR1 is SGHNT and CDR2 is YENEEA in the germline V gene. The CDR3 bases are TGTGCCAGCAGCTTAATCCCCTCTAGCGCCGGGGAGCTGTTTTTT. Residues: CASSLIPSSAGELFF.

J is TRBJ1-3 and V is TRBV7-6; weak D call: TRBD1 (5 bases). The CDR3 runs to 16 residues. The germline CDR1 and CDR2 sequences are SGHVS and FNYEAQ. V lost 0 bases and J lost 0, with 9 bases in between. The CDR3 DNA reads TGTGCCAGCAGCTTAGCCCAGGGCAGCTCTGGAAACACCATATATTTT. Translating it yields CASSLAQGSSGNTIYF.

The chain has TRBV6-5 and TRBJ2-2; D call uncertain. This CDR3 comprises 16 residues. Per germline, CDR1 MNHEY and CDR2 SVGAGI. Trimming shortened V by 4 bases and J by 0 bases, and 12 bases separated the two germline ends. As DNA, the CDR3 is TGTGCCAGCAGTTTTCGGGTCGAACCGAACACCGGGGAGCTGTTTTTT. Encoded protein: CASSFRVEPNTGELFF.

The chain links TRBV7-8 to TRBJ1-5; D remains unclear. Germline V gene lookup returns CDR1 SGHVS and CDR2 FQNEAQ. CDR3 size: 13 residues. The ends were cut back, 5 bases at V and 4 bases at J, with 9 bases in the middle. CDR3 residues: CASSRTFNQPQHF. CDR3 nucleotide sequence: TGTGCCAGCAGCCGCACTTTTAATCAGCCCCAGCATTTT.

The gene calls are TRBV27 and TRBJ1-5, with D maybe TRBD1 (5 bases). This CDR3 comprises 13 residues. Looked up from germline, CDR1 is MNHEY and CDR2 is SMNVEV (reference sequence). Trimming shortened V by 6 bases and J by 9 bases, and 15 bases separated the two germline ends. The CDR3 coding sequence is TGTGCCAGCAGAGGGACTGGGGTGGTGCCCCAGCATTTT. This translates into CASRGTGVVPQHF.

The V call is TRBV4-3, the J call TRBJ2-1, with 11 bases matching TRBD2. The V gene end was trimmed by 0 bases and the J gene end by 6 bases; junction bases not matched to a gene: 7. From germline, CDR1 is LGHNA and CDR2 YSLEER. The CDR3 spans 17 residues. The CDR3 nucleotides are TGCGCCAGCAGCCAAGATCGTCCGACTAGCGGGATCAATGAGCAGTTCTTC. It specifies CASSQDRPTSGINEQFF.

The CDR3 reads CASSVGGRDTEAFF. The CDR3 bases are TGTGCCAGCAGTGTCGGCGGGAGGGACACTGAAGCTTTCTTT. The chain carries TRBV28 and TRBJ1-1; no definite D call. Looked up from germline, CDR1 is MDHEN and CDR2 is SYDVKM. V was clipped by 5 bases and J by 3 bases, with 13 bases between them. The CDR3 covers 14 residues. Full variable domain (rest looked up from reference TRBV28 and TRBJ1-1): DVKVTQSSRYLVKRTGEKVFLECVQDMDHENMFWYRQDPGLGLRLIYFSYDVKMKEKGDIPEGYSVSREKKERFSLILESASTNQTSMYLCASSVGGRDTEAFFGQGTRLTVV.

V usage is TRBV6-5 and J usage is TRBJ2-2; 7 bases agree with TRBD2. V lost 7 bases to trimming and J lost 6 bases; unmatched junction nucleotides: 8. There are 14 residues in the CDR3. Germline V gives CDR1 MNHEY, CDR2 SVGAGI. CDR3 sequence reads: CASKRGGSPGELFF. DNA for the CDR3: TGTGCCAGCAAGAGGGGCGGGAGCCCCGGGGAGCTGTTTTTT.

The V gene is TRBV5-4, the J gene TRBJ1-2; maybe TRBD1 (6 bases). Per the germline V gene, CDR1 is SGHNT and CDR2 is YYREEE (reference sequence). This CDR3 contains 14 residues. V dropped 3 bases and J dropped 5 bases, with 14 bases sitting between them. CDR3 in DNA: TGTGCCAGCAGCTCGGGACAACGTCCTTATGGCTACACCTTC. Encoded protein: CASSSGQRPYGYTF.

This chain connects TRBV28 to TRBJ2-1; 8 bases are shared with TRBD1. The germline V gene has CDR1 MDHEN and CDR2 SYDVKM. This CDR3 is built from 15 residues. Germline trimming cut 1 base from V and 6 bases from J; bases unmatched to any gene: 5. The CDR3 sequence is CASSLFQGARNEQFF. In nucleotides, the CDR3 is TGTGCCAGCAGTTTATTCCAGGGGGCGCGCAATGAGCAGTTCTTC.

V usage is TRBV6-6 and J usage is TRBJ2-7; 13 bases are a match to TRBD2. The CDR3 sequence is 16 residues long. The germline V gene has CDR1 MNHNY and CDR2 SVGAGI (reference sequence). The junction had 8 bases not matched to a gene; V was cut back by 5 bases and J by 4 bases. DNA for the CDR3: TGTGCCAGCAGTGGGACTAGCGGGACGTTCGGGTACGAGCAGTACTTC. It specifies CASSGTSGTFGYEQYF.

The CDR3 DNA follows: TGCAGCGCGCCCTTGGGCGCAAGCTCCTATGGCTACACCTTC. Translated, it gives CSAPLGASSYGYTF. V is TRBV29-1 and J is TRBJ1-2; no clear D gene. V was trimmed by 7 bases and J by 4 bases, leaving 19 bases between them. CDR1 and CDR2 from the germline V gene are SQVTM and ANQGSEA. CDR3 length equals 14 residues.

The chain joins TRBV2 to TRBJ2-5; 7 positions match TRBD1. The germline V gene encodes CDR1 SNHLY and CDR2 FYNNEI. The CDR3 loop spans 13 amino acids. V trimming: 6 bases; J trimming: 4 bases; junction bases outside the gene matches: 5. In nucleotides, the CDR3 is TGTGCCAGCAGGACAGGGTTGAGAGAGACCCAGTACTTC. Translating it yields CASRTGLRETQYF.

The genes are TRBV29-1 and TRBJ2-7, with 7 bases that match TRBD1. The J segment lost 0 bases and the V segment lost 5 bases, leaving 4 bases of the junction unmatched. This CDR3 comprises 13 residues. CDR1 and CDR2 (germline): SQVTM, ANQGSEA. The CDR3 DNA is TGCAGCGTTCGAGACAGGGCCTCCTACGAGCAGTACTTC. It is translated as CSVRDRASYEQYF.

CDR3 protein: CASSAGIPNIQYF. The DNA for the CDR3 is TGTGCCAGTAGTGCGGGTATTCCAAACATTCAGTACTTC. The rearrangement links TRBV19 to TRBJ2-4, with a weak D call TRBD2 (5 bases). CDR1 is LNHDA and CDR2 is SQIVND in the germline V gene (reference sequence). The V end was cut by 5 bases, the J end by 6 bases, with 11 bases between. This CDR3 is 13 amino acids long. The variable domain in full, with the rest retrieved from reference TRBV19 and TRBJ2-4, is DGGITQSPKYLFRKEGQNVTLSCEQNLNHDAMYWYRQDPGQGLRLIYYSQIVNDFQKGDIAEGYSVSREKKESFPLTVTSAQKNPTAFYLCASSAGIPNIQYFGAGTRLSVL.

V gene TRBV7-9 combines with J gene TRBJ2-7; TRBD2 is a possible D gene (5 bases). Trimming shortened V by 5 bases and J by 0 bases, and 11 bases separated the two germline ends. The CDR3 consists of 14 residues. Germline values: CDR1 SEHNR, CDR2 FQNEAQ (reference sequence). CDR3 amino acids: CASSPDLNSYEQYF. In DNA form, the CDR3 reads TGTGCCAGCAGCCCGGACTTGAACTCCTACGAGCAGTACTTC.

The gene calls are TRBV5-1 and TRBJ2-5, with 8 bases that match TRBD1. In germline, CDR1 is SGHRS, CDR2 YFSETQ. V was clipped by 4 bases and J by 4 bases; unmatched bases: 12. This CDR3 has 16 residues. The CDR3 region is CASSVQGQGLGETQYF. In DNA form, the CDR3 reads TGCGCCAGCAGCGTGCAAGGACAGGGTCTCGGAGAGACCCAGTACTTC.